This is a list of T cell receptor beta chains from one sample in a study of human T cells and chemical hapten exposure. TCRdb fed the RACE reads into MiXCR, producing one record per CDR3 protein. The sample includes over 60,000 distinct CDR3 sequences, about 9.3% of them seen just once. The sequenced sample was whole blood, obtained in connection with sensitization to the hapten diphenylcyclopropenone (DPC). These receptors all come from a woman in her fifties or sixties with alopecia areata. Some clones in this sample may be carry-over from other donors' samples. Each CDR3 is given with its conserved first and last residue. Fields, in order: CDR3 DNA, CDR3 protein, V gene, J gene, clone size, D gene. A D gene is named only where the DNA matches it firmly. Only part of the rows carry a size: once, few, many, or a class if the clone is expanded.

cdr3_nt: TGTGCCAGCAGTTCCCGGGACCCACGCCGGGCTTTCTTT
cdr3_aa: CASSSRDPRRAFF
v_call: TRBV6-5
j_call: TRBJ1-1
clone_size: .
d_call: .

cdr3_nt: TGTGCCAGCAGCTCACCGGGGCGCCCCTATGAAGCTTTCTTT
cdr3_aa: CASSSPGRPYEAFF
v_call: TRBV6-5
j_call: TRBJ1-1
clone_size: many
d_call: .

cdr3_nt: TGTGCCAGCAGCTCCCTAGCGGGAGCGTACAATGAGCAGTTCTTC
cdr3_aa: CASSSLAGAYNEQFF
v_call: TRBV7-2
j_call: TRBJ2-1
clone_size: many
d_call: TRBD2

cdr3_nt: TGTGCCAGCAGCTTAAGGCAGGGGGCCGTCAATGAGCAGTTCTTC
cdr3_aa: CASSLRQGAVNEQFF
v_call: TRBV11-3
j_call: TRBJ2-1
clone_size: many
d_call: TRBD1

cdr3_nt: TGCAGCGCTAGGCTTAGCACAGATACGCAGTATTTT
cdr3_aa: CSARLSTDTQYF
v_call: TRBV29-1
j_call: TRBJ2-3
clone_size: few
d_call: .

cdr3_nt: TGTGCCAGCAGCGTCCCTAGCACAGATACGCAGTATTTT
cdr3_aa: CASSVPSTDTQYF
v_call: TRBV7-2
j_call: TRBJ2-3
clone_size: .
d_call: .

cdr3_nt: TGTGCCAGCAGCCAAGTGGCGGGAAGGGATGAGCAGTTCTTC
cdr3_aa: CASSQVAGRDEQFF
v_call: TRBV4-2
j_call: TRBJ2-1
clone_size: many
d_call: .

cdr3_nt: TGCAGCGTCGAGCCGAACACCGGGGAGCTGTTTTTT
cdr3_aa: CSVEPNTGELFF
v_call: TRBV29-1
j_call: TRBJ2-2
clone_size: few
d_call: .

cdr3_nt: TGCGCCAGCAGCCAAGATGGCGGGAGAGACCCATACACAGATACGCAGTATTTT
cdr3_aa: CASSQDGGRDPYTDTQYF
v_call: TRBV4-1
j_call: TRBJ2-3
clone_size: few
d_call: TRBD2

cdr3_nt: TGTGCCAGTAGTATGGGCGGACGGTACACTGAAGCTTTCTTT
cdr3_aa: CASSMGGRYTEAFF
v_call: TRBV19
j_call: TRBJ1-1
clone_size: few
d_call: .